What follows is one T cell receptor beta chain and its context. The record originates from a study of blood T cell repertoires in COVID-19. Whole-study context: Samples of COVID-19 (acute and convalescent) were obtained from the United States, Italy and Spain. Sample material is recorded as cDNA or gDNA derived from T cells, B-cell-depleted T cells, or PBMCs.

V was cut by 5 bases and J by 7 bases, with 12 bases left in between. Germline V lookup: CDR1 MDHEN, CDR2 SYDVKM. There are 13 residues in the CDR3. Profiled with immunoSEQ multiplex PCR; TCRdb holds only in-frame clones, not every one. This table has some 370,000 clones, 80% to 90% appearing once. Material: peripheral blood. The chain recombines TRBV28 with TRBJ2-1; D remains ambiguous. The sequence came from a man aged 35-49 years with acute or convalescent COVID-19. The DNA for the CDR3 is TGTGCCAGCAGTCCTCCCTCCGTGAATGAGCAGTTCTTC. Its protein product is CASSPPSVNEQFF.